The source of this T cell receptor beta chain is a study of blood T cell repertoires in COVID-19. Whole-study context: Acute and convalescent COVID-19 samples came from the United States, Italy and Spain. PBMCs, B-cell-depleted T cells, or T cells were the source of the cDNA or gDNA that made up the material.

V gave up 3 bases and J gave up 2 bases, with 11 bases separating them. Germline V gene lookup returns CDR1 MNHEY and CDR2 SMNVEV (reference sequence). This CDR3 region has 15 residues. The repertoire was sequenced with immunoSEQ multiplex PCR; TCRdb's copy has only in-frame clones and lacks some. The sample has tens of thousands of clones; around 91% are singletons. The chain is built from TRBV27 and TRBJ1-5; TRBD1 is a possible D gene (5 bases). The clonotype comes from a human donor in a cohort sampled during active COVID-19. The source material was peripheral blood. In DNA form, the CDR3 reads TGTGCCAGCAGTTTGGAGGGGAGCGGCAATCAGCCCCAGCATTTT. Its translation is CASSLEGSGNQPQHF.